These 21 T cell receptor beta chains came from one sample sequenced in a study of naive CD8 T cells in extremely preterm neonates (dated by TCRdb to the late 2010s). Libraries were built with the immunoSEQ multiplex PCR assay. The table comes from immuneACCESS by way of TCRdb, which keeps in-frame sequences with V and J called. Part of the clones is missing from these tables; in studies checked, under half for an unresolved V gene and the rest for unknown reasons. The sample profile shows over 5,000 clones; nearly 98% of them were found once. Of the sample, about 8.6% falls within the top ten clones. The specimen was naive CD8+ T cells from blood. These receptors were taken from a human donor in good health.

The V gene is TRBV9, the J gene TRBJ2-2; D gene unclear. Trimming pared 0 bases from V and 1 base from J, leaving 4 bases between. The germline gives CDR1 SGDLS, CDR2 YYNGEE. The CDR3 has 14 amino acids. The CDR3 sequence is CASSVGQNTGELFF. The CDR3 DNA reads TGTGCCAGCAGCGTAGGACAGAACACCGGGGAGCTGTTTTTT.

V is TRBV4-3 and J is TRBJ2-7; the match to TRBD2 covers 9 bases. With V trimmed by 0 bases and J by 4 bases, 10 bases remained unmatched. The germline CDR1 and CDR2 sequences are LGHNA and YSLEER. The CDR3 has 17 residues. As DNA, the CDR3 is TGCGCCAGCAGCCAAGATGGTTCAGCGGGAGGCTCGTACGAGCAGTACTTC. Translating gives CASSQDGSAGGSYEQYF.

The chain has TRBV7-8 and TRBJ2-3; TRBD1 matches at 12 bases. The CDR3 runs to 14 residues. The trim removed 6 bases at V and 4 bases at J, leaving 2 bases unmatched. Germline V gives CDR1 SGHVS, CDR2 FQNEAQ. This chain's CDR3 is CASSGTGGADTQYF. CDR3 DNA sequence: TGTGCCAGCAGTGGGACAGGGGGCGCAGATACGCAGTATTTT. Together with reference TRBV7-8 and TRBJ2-3, the CDR3 gives the full variable domain: GAGVSQSPRYKVAKRGQDVALRCDPISGHVSLFWYQQALGQGPEFLTYFQNEAQLDKSGLPSDRFFAERPEGSVSTLKIQRTQQEDSAVYLCASSGTGGADTQYFGPGTRLTVL.

The rearrangement joins TRBV7-9 to TRBJ1-6, with 7 bases fitting TRBD1. J gave up 7 bases and V 3 bases, and 6 bases lay outside the gene matches. There are 15 residues in the CDR3. Germline CDR1 reads SEHNR; CDR2 reads FQNEAQ (reference sequence). This chain's CDR3 is CASSFRDSENSPLHF. The CDR3 DNA follows: TGTGCCAGCAGCTTCCGGGACAGCGAGAATTCACCCCTCCACTTT.

This chain joins TRBV10-3 and TRBJ1-2, with D hard to call. The CDR3 extends over 12 amino acids. CDR1 and CDR2 from the germline V gene are ENHRY and SYGVKD. Trimming shortened V by 0 bases and J by 6 bases, and 5 bases separated the two germline ends. CDR3 sequence reads: CAISESADGYTF. In DNA, the CDR3 is TGTGCCATCAGTGAGTCGGCAGATGGCTACACCTTC.

This clone has only one observation. The gene calls are TRBV27 and TRBJ1-6; tentatively, D is TRBD1 (6 bases). Looked up from germline, CDR1 is MNHEY and CDR2 is SMNVEV (reference sequence). V was cut by 2 bases and J by 8 bases, with 13 bases left in between. This CDR3 region has 15 residues. This chain's CDR3 is CASSLRGAMDSPLHF. The CDR3 DNA reads as TGTGCCAGCAGTTTACGGGGGGCGATGGATTCACCCCTCCACTTT.

The chain has TRBV27 and TRBJ2-1, with TRBD2 matching 13 bases. This CDR3 spans 13 amino acids. The J segment lost 10 bases and the V segment lost 11 bases, leaving 8 bases of the junction unmatched. Germline values: CDR1 MNHEY, CDR2 SMNVEV (reference sequence). In DNA, the CDR3 is TGTGCCGCCGGACTAGCGGGAGATGGAGAGCAGTTCTTC. Translated: CAAGLAGDGEQFF.

The chain is built from TRBV10-1 and TRBJ2-4; 7 nucleotides align to TRBD2. The germline V gene has CDR1 WNHNN and CDR2 SYGVQD (reference sequence). The CDR3 has 18 residues. Trimming cost V 1 base and J 2 bases; bases outside gene matches: 11. CDR3 in amino acids: CASSEYGTKGSPKNIQYF. CDR3 coding DNA: TGCGCCAGCAGTGAGTACGGGACTAAAGGTTCACCCAAAAACATTCAGTACTTC.

About this clone: Germline and junction disagree at one end, which may indicate a read error. The V and J genes are TRBV5-1 and TRBJ2-5, with TRBD1 matching 7 bases. Germline V lookup: CDR1 SGHRS, CDR2 YFSETQ. This CDR3 comprises 16 residues. The CDR3 DNA follows: TGCGCCAGCAGCTCCCGGGACAGACCCCGCCAAGGGACCCAGTACTTC. Translation gives CASSSRDRPRQGTQYF. Complete variable domain (other parts from reference TRBV5-1 and TRBJ2-5): KAGVTQTPRYLIKTRGQQVTLSCSPISGHRSVSWYQQTPGQGLQFLFEYFSETQRNKGNFPGRFSGRQFSNSRSEMNVSTLELGDSALYLCASSSRDRPRQGTQYFGPGTRLLVL.

This chain uses TRBV7-9 with TRBJ2-1; D may be TRBD1 (7 bases). The CDR3 is 14 amino acids. V dropped 4 bases and J dropped 6 bases, with 13 bases sitting between them. The germline gives CDR1 SEHNR, CDR2 FQNEAQ (reference sequence). The CDR3 loop is CASSYDREVNEQFF. DNA for the CDR3: TGTGCCAGCAGCTACGACAGGGAGGTCAATGAGCAGTTCTTC.

The chain employs TRBV27 and TRBJ2-7, with TRBD1 as a possible D gene (5 bases). In germline, CDR1 is MNHEY, CDR2 SMNVEV (reference sequence). V was pared by 0 bases and J by 2 bases, with 14 bases between. The CDR3 totals 16 residues. DNA of the CDR3: TGTGCCAGCAGTTTATCGGGCCAGGGTATGCCCTACGAGCAGTACTTC. Amino acid sequence: CASSLSGQGMPYEQYF.

This chain uses TRBV28 with TRBJ1-1; no reliable D call. CDR1 is MDHEN and CDR2 is SYDVKM in the germline V gene. The V end lost 1 base, the J end lost 3 bases, and 6 bases lay between the germline ends. The CDR3 length is 13 residues. In DNA, the CDR3 is TGTGCCAGCAGTTTATCACAGTACACTGAAGCTTTCTTT. It yields the protein CASSLSQYTEAFF.

CDR3 DNA sequence: TGTGCCAGTAGTATACGGGCGCGGGCCGGCGAGCAGTACTTC. Translated: CASSIRARAGEQYF. The rearrangement links TRBV19 to TRBJ2-7; possible D gene TRBD2, 5 bases. Germline values: CDR1 LNHDA, CDR2 SQIVND (reference sequence). The germline V and J ends were trimmed by 2 bases and 6 bases, with 14 bases remaining between them. The CDR3 contains 14 residues.

V gene TRBV5-5 combines with J gene TRBJ1-5; D might be TRBD1 (5 bases). The CDR3 is 13 amino acids. Deletions cut 4 bases from V and 7 bases from J, with 12 bases between. CDR1 and CDR2 from the germline V gene are SGHKS and YYEKEE (reference sequence). The CDR3: CASSPGYGQPQHF. DNA of the CDR3: TGTGCCAGCAGCCCAGGGTACGGGCAGCCCCAGCATTTT.

The chain employs TRBV9 and TRBJ2-2, with 16 bases lining up with TRBD2. V lost 1 base, J lost 4 bases, and 19 bases stayed unmatched. The CDR3 spans 23 residues. Germline CDR1 is SGDLS and CDR2 is YYNGEE. CDR3 loop: CASSVYPDSAGTSGGATTGELFF. The CDR3 coding sequence is TGTGCCAGCAGCGTATACCCCGACTCAGCCGGGACTAGCGGGGGGGCCACCACCGGGGAGCTGTTTTTT.

V gene TRBV5-8 combines with J gene TRBJ1-2; TRBD1 aligns across 9 bases. CDR1 is SGHTS and CDR2 is YDEGEE in the germline V gene. The CDR3 runs 13 residues. V lost 5 bases to trimming and J lost 3 bases; unmatched junction nucleotides: 2. The CDR3: CASRRTGDYGYTF. In DNA form, the CDR3 reads TGTGCCAGCAGGAGGACAGGGGACTATGGCTACACCTTC. The full variable domain, with the rest looked up from reference TRBV5-8 and TRBJ1-2, is EAGVTQSPTHLIKTRGQQATLRCSPISGHTSVYWYQQALGLGLQFLLWYDEGEERNRGNFPPRFSGRQFPNYSSELNVNALELEDSALYLCASRRTGDYGYTFGSGTRLTVV.

The V call is TRBV7-9, the J call TRBJ2-5, with 13 bases identical to TRBD2. CDR1 is SEHNR, CDR2 FQNEAQ, per germline (reference sequence). This CDR3 contains 16 residues. V dropped 4 bases and J dropped 5; count of bases not matched to a gene: 7. As DNA, the CDR3 is TGTGCCAGCAGCTCTCGACTAGCGGGGGGCCAGGAGACCCAGTACTTC. Its protein is CASSSRLAGGQETQYF.

In DNA form, the CDR3 reads TGCGCCAGCAGCTTGTCAAACTACGAGCAGTACTTC. Translation gives CASSLSNYEQYF. The chain is built from TRBV5-1 and TRBJ2-5; no clear D gene. The DNA end is a closer match to TRBJ2-7, so the J assignment may be wrong. Germline CDR1 SGHRS, CDR2 YFSETQ. The CDR3 is made up of 12 amino acids.

The CDR3 nucleotides read TGTGCCAGCAGTGGTAGCGGGGGGGGTCTTGCAGATACGCAGTATTTT. Amino acid sequence: CASSGSGGGLADTQYF. This chain connects TRBV28 to TRBJ2-3; 11 bases align to TRBD2. J was trimmed by 4 bases and V by 5 bases; bases with no gene match: 8. The CDR3 length is 16 residues. In germline, CDR1 is MDHEN, CDR2 SYDVKM.

J is TRBJ1-2 and V is TRBV7-9; 7 bases fit TRBD1. The junction had 10 bases not matched to a gene; V was cut back by 4 bases and J by 5 bases. CDR1 SEHNR and CDR2 FQNEAQ come from the germline V gene (reference sequence). This CDR3 is built from 15 residues. The CDR3 here is CASSYSSQGVYGYTF. The CDR3 DNA sequence: TGTGCCAGCAGCTACAGCAGCCAGGGGGTATATGGCTACACCTTC.

V and J are TRBV11-2 and TRBJ1-1; 7 nucleotides align to TRBD1. CDR3 length: 11 amino acids. From germline, CDR1 is SGHAT and CDR2 FQNNGV. V dropped 5 bases and J dropped 11; count of bases not matched to a gene: 5. CDR3 DNA: TGTGCCAGCAGCCTCAGGGGGTGGGCTTTCTTT. Residues: CASSLRGWAFF.